One sample yielded the 29 T cell receptor beta chains listed below, sequenced in a study of blood T cell repertoires in COVID-19. Some clones are missing from TCRdb's copy, which holds only in-frame ones; the method was immunoSEQ multiplex PCR. The profile shows more than 400,000 clones, approximately 90% of them singletons. The specimen sequenced was PBMCs or T cells enriched from blood (not recorded which). Every receptor here comes from a woman between 18 and 29 years old who had recovered from COVID-19.

This chain uses TRBV5-4 with TRBJ1-1; TRBD1 matches 7 bases. Germline V gene lookup returns CDR1 SGHNT and CDR2 YYREEE (reference sequence). V lost 4 bases and J lost 5; bases outside the gene matches: 11. The CDR3 loop spans 15 amino acids. CDR3 loop: CASSRRTGVETEAFF. CDR3 in DNA: TGTGCCAGCAGCCGACGGACAGGAGTGGAAACTGAAGCTTTCTTT.

This clone came up once. The gene calls are TRBV30 and TRBJ2-4, with 7 bases fitting TRBD1. Losses at the gene ends were 0 bases for V and 0 bases for J; bases not matched to a gene: 17. The CDR3 spans 20 residues. Germline CDR1 and CDR2: GTSNPN and SVGIG (reference sequence). The CDR3 loop reads CAWSVVSRTGWFQAKNIQYF. The DNA of the CDR3 is TGTGCCTGGAGTGTAGTCTCGAGGACAGGATGGTTCCAAGCCAAAAACATTCAGTACTTC. The full variable domain, with the rest looked up from reference TRBV30 and TRBJ2-4, is SQTIHQWPATLVQPVGSPLSLECTVEGTSNPNLYWYRQAAGRGLQLLFYSVGIGQISSEVPQNLSASRPQDRQFILSSKKLLLSDSGFYLCAWSVVSRTGWFQAKNIQYFGAGTRLSVL.

The chain employs TRBV28 and TRBJ1-4; 7 bases are a match to TRBD1. The CDR3 is 13 residues long. Germline loops: CDR1 MDHEN, CDR2 SYDVKM. The V gene end was trimmed by 7 bases and the J gene end by 8 bases; junction bases not matched to a gene: 7. The CDR3 sequence: CASTQGGLEKLFF. In DNA form, the CDR3 reads TGTGCCAGCACCCAGGGGGGCTTGGAAAAACTGTTTTTT.

The rearrangement joins TRBV6-5 to TRBJ1-1; weak D call: TRBD1 (5 bases). The CDR3 loop spans 11 amino acids. The V end was cut by 6 bases, the J end by 5 bases, with 7 bases between. From germline, CDR1 is MNHEY and CDR2 SVGAGI. The CDR3 loop reads CASSQGTEAFF. The CDR3 coding sequence is TGTGCCAGCAGCCAGGGAACTGAAGCTTTCTTT.

V usage is TRBV10-1 and J usage is TRBJ1-2; TRBD1 might be the D (6 bases). Trimming took 8 bases from V and 3 from J, leaving 19 bases between them. The CDR3 extends over 15 amino acids. In germline, CDR1 is WNHNN, CDR2 SYGVQD (reference sequence). Written as DNA, the CDR3 is TGCGCCAGCCCTATCGGCAGGACAGAGGACTATGGCTACACCTTC. Residues: CASPIGRTEDYGYTF.

The chain couples TRBV3-1 (or the pseudogene TRBV3-2) to TRBJ1-4, with 8 bases that match TRBD1. Unmatched junction bases numbered 9, after V lost 6 bases and J lost 6 bases. Germline-derived CDR1 and CDR2 are LGHDT and YNNKEL (reference sequence). The CDR3 loop spans 15 amino acids. The CDR3 spells CASRRTGGGDEKLFF. CDR3 DNA: TGTGCCAGCAGGCGTACAGGGGGGGGAGATGAAAAACTGTTTTTT.

The V call is TRBV7-8, the J call TRBJ2-2, with a possible D match to TRBD1 (6 bases). V gave up 0 bases and J gave up 6 bases, with 17 bases separating them. Germline-derived CDR1 and CDR2 are SGHVS and FQNEAQ. The length of the CDR3 is 17 residues. The CDR3 nucleotides read TGTGCCAGCAGCTTAGCAATGGCAGGGGAAGAGGCCGGGGAGCTGTTTTTT. As protein: CASSLAMAGEEAGELFF.

The chain has TRBV4-2 and TRBJ1-1; a possible D gene is TRBD1 (5 bases). Germline V CDR1 and CDR2: LGHNA, YNFKEQ. Trimming removed 1 base at V and 3 bases at J, with 9 bases between. There are 14 residues in the CDR3. The CDR3 spells CASSQGGEDTEAFF. Here the CDR3 DNA reads TGTGCCAGCAGCCAAGGGGGGGAGGACACTGAAGCTTTCTTT.

The chain carries TRBV20-1 and TRBJ1-1; D not resolved. The CDR3 is 11 amino acids. The V end was cut by 6 bases, the J end by 8 bases, with 13 bases between. Germline CDR1 DFQATT, CDR2 SNEGSKA (reference sequence). The CDR3 nucleotides read TGCAGTGCCCAGACCGGGTTGGAAGCTTTCTTT. Its protein is CSAQTGLEAFF.

The chain uses TRBV2 and TRBJ1-6; D remains unclear. The CDR3 has 13 amino acids. From germline, CDR1 is SNHLY and CDR2 FYNNEI. V shed 6 bases and J shed 7 bases, with 10 bases lying between them. This CDR3 reads CASSPLLNSPLHF. The CDR3 DNA follows: TGTGCCAGCAGCCCCCTTTTGAATTCACCCCTCCACTTT.

The V call is TRBV2, the J call TRBJ1-1; D may be TRBD1 (6 bases). Germline V CDR1 and CDR2: SNHLY, FYNNEI. The V gene lost 6 bases and the J gene lost 2 bases, with 10 bases spanning the gap. This CDR3 spans 13 amino acids. This CDR3 is CASRQQGNTEAFF. The CDR3 DNA sequence: TGTGCCAGCAGGCAACAGGGTAACACTGAAGCTTTCTTT.

V is TRBV15 and J is TRBJ1-1, with D tentatively TRBD1 (6 bases). This CDR3 comprises 14 residues. Trimming shortened V by 0 bases and J by 4 bases, and 9 bases separated the two germline ends. Germline CDR1 reads LNHNV; CDR2 reads YYDKDF (reference sequence). For the CDR3, the DNA is TGTGCCACCAGCAGAGATCAGGGGACCACTGAAGCTTTCTTT. Its translation is CATSRDQGTTEAFF.

The chain recombines TRBV5-5 with TRBJ1-6, with no clear D. Germline CDR1 is SGHKS and CDR2 is YYEKEE (reference sequence). The germline V and J ends were trimmed by 2 bases and 10 bases, with 10 bases remaining between them. This CDR3 region has 13 residues. The CDR3 sequence is CASSFSDNSPLHF. The CDR3 DNA follows: TGTGCCAGCAGCTTTTCTGACAACTCACCCCTCCACTTT.

V gene TRBV7-8 combines with J gene TRBJ1-5; 7 nucleotides match TRBD1. Per the germline V gene, CDR1 is SGHVS and CDR2 is FQNEAQ. The CDR3 spans 16 residues. The ends lost 5 bases at V and 5 bases at J; junction bases unmatched: 12. The chain's CDR3 is CASSPLGDSVYQPQHF. CDR3 nucleotide sequence: TGTGCCAGCAGCCCGCTGGGGGACAGCGTCTATCAGCCCCAGCATTTT.

This sequence joins TRBV27 and TRBJ1-1; 10 bases match TRBD1. Germline assignment: CDR1 MNHEY and CDR2 SMNVEV (reference sequence). There are 17 residues in the CDR3. J was trimmed by 4 bases and V by 6 bases; bases with no gene match: 14. CDR3 region: CASRSLDRGLGGTEAFF. CDR3 coding DNA: TGTGCCAGCAGGTCACTAGACAGGGGGCTGGGGGGCACTGAAGCTTTCTTT.

V usage is TRBV10-2 and J usage is TRBJ2-5; 12 nucleotides match TRBD2. Germline V lookup: CDR1 WSHSY, CDR2 SAAADI. The CDR3 consists of 16 residues. Germline trimming cut 5 bases from V and 0 bases from J; bases unmatched to any gene: 4. CDR3 residues: CASSQWTSGDQETQYF. CDR3 nucleotide sequence: TGCGCCAGCAGTCAATGGACTAGCGGGGACCAAGAGACCCAGTACTTC.

Here the CDR3 reads CASSQFPGQGLSEQYF. The CDR3 region has the DNA TGCGCCAGCAGCCAATTTCCGGGACAGGGACTGTCCGAGCAGTACTTC. The chain uses TRBV4-1 and TRBJ2-7, with 9 nucleotides matching TRBD1. Trimming cost V 2 bases and J 6 bases; bases outside gene matches: 11. This CDR3 contains 16 residues. CDR1 is MGHRA, CDR2 YSYEKL, per germline.

The chain is built from TRBV19 and TRBJ1-1; TRBD1 matches at 7 bases. The CDR3 totals 16 residues. CDR1 and CDR2 from the germline V gene are LNHDA and SQIVND (reference sequence). Losses at the gene ends were 5 bases for V and 1 base for J; bases not matched to a gene: 10. In DNA form, the CDR3 reads TGTGCCAGTAGTTTCCGGACAGGAACAACGAACACTGAAGCTTTCTTT. Its protein is CASSFRTGTTNTEAFF.

The chain uses TRBV3-1 (or the pseudogene TRBV3-2) and TRBJ2-1, with 9 bases aligning to TRBD2. CDR3 size: 17 residues. J gave up 6 bases and V 0 bases, and 9 bases lay outside the gene matches. Looked up from germline, CDR1 is LGHDT and CDR2 is YNNKEL (reference sequence). CDR3 nucleotides: TGTGCCAGCAGCCAAGATAGGCGGGGGGGCCGCTTCAATGAGCAGTTCTTC. Translated, it gives CASSQDRRGGRFNEQFF.

This clone was found a few times. The chain couples TRBV5-1 to TRBJ1-4; D gene uncertain. The CDR3 covers 16 residues. Germline CDR1 and CDR2: SGHRS and YFSETQ. Trimming removed 4 bases at V and 4 bases at J, with 17 bases between. The CDR3 reads CASSVDGGSGNEKLFF. DNA for the CDR3: TGCGCCAGCAGCGTTGACGGAGGGAGTGGTAATGAAAAACTGTTTTTT.

There are a few counts of this clone. V gene TRBV29-1 combines with J gene TRBJ2-5, with D hard to call. CDR3 length equals 11 residues. Germline-derived CDR1 and CDR2 are SQVTM and ANQGSEA. The V end lost 1 base, the J end lost 4 bases, and 4 bases lay between the germline ends. CDR3 nucleotides: TGCAGCGTTGAAGCCCGAGAGACCCAGTACTTC. Residues: CSVEARETQYF.

The chain links TRBV28 to TRBJ2-7; maybe TRBD1 (6 bases). CDR1 is MDHEN and CDR2 is SYDVKM in the germline V gene. There are 14 residues in the CDR3. Trimming cost V 6 bases and J 3 bases, with 15 bases left between them. CDR3 region: CASSRTTGSYEQYF. For the CDR3, the DNA is TGTGCCAGCAGCCGTACTACAGGGAGCTACGAGCAGTACTTC.

The chain recombines TRBV14 with TRBJ2-7; a weak D match, TRBD2 (5 bases). This CDR3 comprises 16 residues. The germline gives CDR1 SGHDN, CDR2 FVKESK. Trimming pared 3 bases from V and 2 bases from J, leaving 17 bases between. The CDR3 DNA is TGTGCCAGCAGCCAGGAGGAAGGGTTTGGAGCCTACGAGCAGTACTTC. It specifies CASSQEEGFGAYEQYF.

The chain joins TRBV6-2 or TRBV6-3 to TRBJ1-5, with TRBD1 as a possible D gene (6 bases). V lost 5 bases and J 0 bases, leaving 14 bases between the germline ends. CDR1 MNHEY and CDR2 SVGEGT come from the germline V gene. The CDR3 extends over 16 amino acids. DNA of the CDR3: TGTGCCAGCAGTCCCCTCCGGGGGGCTAGCAATCAGCCCCAGCATTTT. Translation gives CASSPLRGASNQPQHF.

The V gene is TRBV11-2, the J gene TRBJ1-6; tentative D call: TRBD1 (6 bases). Germline loops: CDR1 SGHAT, CDR2 FQNNGV. V dropped 3 bases and J dropped 3 bases, with 12 bases sitting between them. The CDR3 contains 16 residues. This CDR3 reads CASSLQTGVYNSPLHF. CDR3 sequence (DNA): TGTGCCAGCAGCTTGCAGACAGGAGTCTATAATTCACCCCTCCACTTT. Full variable domain (remainder filled in from reference TRBV11-2 and TRBJ1-6): EAGVAQSPRYKIIEKRQSVAFWCNPISGHATLYWYQQILGQGPKLLIQFQNNGVVDDSQLPKDRFSAERLKGVDSTLKIQPAKLEDSAVYLCASSLQTGVYNSPLHFGNGTRLTVT.

V and J are TRBV3-1 (or the pseudogene TRBV3-2) and TRBJ1-4, with 7 bases identical to TRBD1. The trim removed 4 bases at V and 3 bases at J, leaving 2 bases unmatched. CDR1 and CDR2 from the germline V gene are LGHDT and YNNKEL (reference sequence). This CDR3 is built from 14 residues. CDR3 region: CASSPTGANEKLFF. The DNA of the CDR3 is TGTGCCAGCAGCCCCACAGGGGCTAATGAAAAACTGTTTTTT.

The V call is TRBV30, the J call TRBJ2-1; D is unresolved. Deletions cut 8 bases from V and 0 bases from J, with 5 bases between. The CDR3 consists of 11 residues. The V gene's germline CDR1 is GTSNPN and CDR2 SVGIG (reference sequence). The CDR3 loop reads CALSSYNEQFF. CDR3 nucleotides: TGTGCCCTGAGCTCCTACAATGAGCAGTTCTTC.

This clone has a handful of counts. The genes are TRBV6-5 and TRBJ2-7; 8 nucleotides agree with TRBD1. This CDR3 has 15 amino acids. V shed 5 bases and J 3 bases; nucleotides not matched to a gene: 9. CDR1 is MNHEY and CDR2 is SVGAGI in the germline V gene. CDR3 DNA sequence: TGTGCCAGCAGTCGGGCCGGGACAGGAGACTACGAGCAGTACTTC. Translating it yields CASSRAGTGDYEQYF.

This clone was counted between two and nine times. The CDR3 here is CASSQEGTGSYEQYF. CDR3 in DNA: TGCGCCAGCAGCCAAGAGGGGACAGGGTCCTACGAGCAGTACTTC. This rearrangement joins TRBV4-1 to TRBJ2-7; 9 bases agree with TRBD1. The germline V gene has CDR1 MGHRA and CDR2 YSYEKL. This CDR3 has 15 residues. The J segment lost 1 base and the V segment lost 0 bases, leaving 1 base of the junction unmatched.